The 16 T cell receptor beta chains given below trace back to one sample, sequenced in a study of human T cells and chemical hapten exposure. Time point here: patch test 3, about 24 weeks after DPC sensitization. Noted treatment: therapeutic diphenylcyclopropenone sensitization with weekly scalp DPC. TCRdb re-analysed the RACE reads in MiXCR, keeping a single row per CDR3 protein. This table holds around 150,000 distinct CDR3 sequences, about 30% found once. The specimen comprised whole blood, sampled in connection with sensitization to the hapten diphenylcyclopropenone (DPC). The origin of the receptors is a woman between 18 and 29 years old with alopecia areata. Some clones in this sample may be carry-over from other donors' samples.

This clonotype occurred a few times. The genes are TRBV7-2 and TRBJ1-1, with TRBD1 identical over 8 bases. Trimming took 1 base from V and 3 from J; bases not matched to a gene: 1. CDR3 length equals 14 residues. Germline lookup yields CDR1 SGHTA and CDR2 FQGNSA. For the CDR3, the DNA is TGTGCCAGCAGCTTAGAACAGGGGGACACTGAAGCTTTCTTT. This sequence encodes CASSLEQGDTEAFF.

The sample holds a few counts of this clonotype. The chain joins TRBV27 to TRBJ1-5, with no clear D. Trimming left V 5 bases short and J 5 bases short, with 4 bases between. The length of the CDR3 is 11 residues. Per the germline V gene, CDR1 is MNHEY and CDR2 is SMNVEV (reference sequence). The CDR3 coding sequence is TGTGCCAGCAGTCGGTATCAGCCCCAGCATTTT. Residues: CASSRYQPQHF.

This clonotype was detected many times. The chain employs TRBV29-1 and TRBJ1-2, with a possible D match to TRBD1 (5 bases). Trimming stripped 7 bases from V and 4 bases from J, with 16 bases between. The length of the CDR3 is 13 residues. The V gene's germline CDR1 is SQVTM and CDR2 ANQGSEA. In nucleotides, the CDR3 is TGCAGCGCCGAGCCCATGGACATCTATGGCTACACCTTC. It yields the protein CSAEPMDIYGYTF. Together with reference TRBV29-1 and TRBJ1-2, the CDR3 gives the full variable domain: SAVISQKPSRDICQRGTSLTIQCQVDSQVTMMFWYRQQPGQSLTLIATANQGSEATYESGFVIDKFPISRPNLTFSTLTVSNMSPEDSSIYLCSAEPMDIYGYTFGSGTRLTVV.

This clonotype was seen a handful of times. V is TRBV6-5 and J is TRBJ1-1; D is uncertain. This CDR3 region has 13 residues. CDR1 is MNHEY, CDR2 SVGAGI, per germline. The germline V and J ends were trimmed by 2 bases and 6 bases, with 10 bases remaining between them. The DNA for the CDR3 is TGTGCCAGCAGTTACGGAGTGGGTTCTGAAGCTTTCTTT. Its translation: CASSYGVGSEAFF.

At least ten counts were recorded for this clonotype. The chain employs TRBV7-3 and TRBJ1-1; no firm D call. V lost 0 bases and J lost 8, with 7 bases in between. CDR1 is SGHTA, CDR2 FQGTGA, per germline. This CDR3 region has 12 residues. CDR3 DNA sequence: TGTGCCAGCAGCTTAACAGGAGCCGAAGCTTTCTTT. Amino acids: CASSLTGAEAFF. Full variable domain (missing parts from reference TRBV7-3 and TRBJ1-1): GAGVSQTPSNKVTEKGKYVELRCDPISGHTALYWYRQSLGQGPEFLIYFQGTGAADDSGLPNDRFFAVRPEGSVSTLKIQRTERGDSAVYLCASSLTGAEAFFGQGTRLTVV.

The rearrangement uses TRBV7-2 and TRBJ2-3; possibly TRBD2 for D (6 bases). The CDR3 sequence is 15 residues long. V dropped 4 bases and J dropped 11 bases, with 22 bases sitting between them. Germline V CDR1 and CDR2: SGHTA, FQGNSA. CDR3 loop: CASSSEPGLSWMQYF. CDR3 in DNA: TGTGCCAGCAGCTCCGAACCGGGACTGAGCTGGATGCAGTATTTT. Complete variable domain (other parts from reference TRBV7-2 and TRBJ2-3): GAGVSQSPSNKVTEKGKDVELRCDPISGHTALYWYRQSLGQGLEFLIYFQGNSAPDKSGLPSDRFSAERTGGSVSTLTIQRTQQEDSAVYLCASSSEPGLSWMQYFGPGTRLTVL.

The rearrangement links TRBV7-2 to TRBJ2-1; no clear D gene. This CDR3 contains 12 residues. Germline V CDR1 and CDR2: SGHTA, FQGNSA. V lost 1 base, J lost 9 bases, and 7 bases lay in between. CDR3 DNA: TGTGCCAGCAGCTTAGATTCGGGTGAGCAGTTCTTC. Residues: CASSLDSGEQFF.

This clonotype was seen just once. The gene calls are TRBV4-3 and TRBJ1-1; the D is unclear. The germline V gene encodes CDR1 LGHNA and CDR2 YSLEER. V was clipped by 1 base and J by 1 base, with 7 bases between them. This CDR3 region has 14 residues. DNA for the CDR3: TGCGCCAGCAGCCAAGGAAGGCCGAACACTGAAGCTTTCTTT. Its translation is CASSQGRPNTEAFF.

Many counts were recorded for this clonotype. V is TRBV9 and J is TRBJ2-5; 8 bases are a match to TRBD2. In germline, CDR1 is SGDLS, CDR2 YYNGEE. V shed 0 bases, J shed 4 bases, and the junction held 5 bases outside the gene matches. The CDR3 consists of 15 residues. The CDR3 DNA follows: TGTGCCAGCAGCGTAGGCGGGCTAGCGGGAGAGACCCAGTACTTC. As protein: CASSVGGLAGETQYF. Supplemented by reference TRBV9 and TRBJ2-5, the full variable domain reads DSGVTQTPKHLITATGQRVTLRCSPRSGDLSVYWYQQSLDQGLQFLIQYYNGEERAKGNILERFSAQQFPDLHSELNLSSLELGDSALYFCASSVGGLAGETQYFGPGTRLLVL.

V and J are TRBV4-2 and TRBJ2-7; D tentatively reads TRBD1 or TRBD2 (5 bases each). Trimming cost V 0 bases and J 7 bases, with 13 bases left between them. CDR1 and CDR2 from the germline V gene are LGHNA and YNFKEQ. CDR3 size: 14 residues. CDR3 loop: CASSQDGDPGEQYF. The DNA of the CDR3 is TGTGCCAGCAGCCAAGATGGGGACCCGGGGGAGCAGTACTTC.

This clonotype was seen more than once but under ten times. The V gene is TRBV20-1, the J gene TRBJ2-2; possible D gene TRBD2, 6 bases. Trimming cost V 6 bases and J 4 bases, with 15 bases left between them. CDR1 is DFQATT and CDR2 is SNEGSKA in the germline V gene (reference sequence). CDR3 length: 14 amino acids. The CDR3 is CSAGNEGGTGELFF. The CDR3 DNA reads TGCAGTGCCGGTAACGAGGGAGGCACCGGGGAGCTGTTTTTT.

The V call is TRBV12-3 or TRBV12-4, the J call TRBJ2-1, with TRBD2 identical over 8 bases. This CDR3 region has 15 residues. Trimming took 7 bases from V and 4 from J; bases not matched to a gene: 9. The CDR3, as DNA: TGTGCCAGCAACGGGGGGGCAGGGAGTTACAATGAGCAGTTCTTC. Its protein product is CASNGGAGSYNEQFF.

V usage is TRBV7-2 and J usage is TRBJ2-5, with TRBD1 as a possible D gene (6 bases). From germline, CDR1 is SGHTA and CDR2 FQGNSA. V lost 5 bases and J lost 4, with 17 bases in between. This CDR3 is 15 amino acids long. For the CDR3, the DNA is TGTGCCAGCAGCAACCCGATTGGGGGCGCAGAGACCCAGTACTTC. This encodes CASSNPIGGAETQYF.

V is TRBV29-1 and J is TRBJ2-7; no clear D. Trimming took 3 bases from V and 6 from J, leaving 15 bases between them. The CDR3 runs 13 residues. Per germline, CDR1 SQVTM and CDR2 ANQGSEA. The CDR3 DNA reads TGCAGCGTTGAGGTCCTAGGCATAGTCGAGCAGTACTTC. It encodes CSVEVLGIVEQYF.

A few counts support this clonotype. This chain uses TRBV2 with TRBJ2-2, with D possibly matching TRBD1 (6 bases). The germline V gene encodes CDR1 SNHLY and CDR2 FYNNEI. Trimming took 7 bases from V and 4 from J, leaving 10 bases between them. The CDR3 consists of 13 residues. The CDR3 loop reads CASNQGSTGELFF. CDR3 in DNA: TGTGCCAGCAATCAGGGGTCCACCGGGGAGCTGTTTTTT.

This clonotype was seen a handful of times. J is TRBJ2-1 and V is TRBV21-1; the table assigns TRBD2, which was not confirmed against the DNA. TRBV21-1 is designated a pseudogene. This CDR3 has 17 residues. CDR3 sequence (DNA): TGTGCCGAAAACGGGGGTCCGTCTGGGGCGGGAGGATGTGAGCAGTTCTTC. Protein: CAENGGPSGAGGCEQFF.